This T cell receptor beta chain derives from a study of cytomegalovirus exposure and HLA in healthy donors. CDR1 SGHNT and CDR2 YENEEA come from the germline V gene. V gave up 1 base and J gave up 8 bases, with 8 bases separating them. This CDR3 has 12 residues. PCR used 60 Vbeta primers and 13 Jbeta primers. Data came from immunoSEQ multiplex PCR; TCRdb stores just in-frame clones and leaves some out. The sample has 180,000 or so clones, about 79% seen once. The clonotype originates from a man between 18 and 35 years old in good health and CMV-seronegative. Specimen: PBMCs. The rearrangement links TRBV11-3 to TRBJ1-1; D remains ambiguous. The CDR3 nucleotides read TGTGCCAGCAGCTTAGGGCCAACCGAAGCTTTCTTT. This sequence encodes CASSLGPTEAFF. The whole variable domain, filled in from reference TRBV11-3 and TRBJ1-1, reads EAGVVQSPRYKIIEKKQPVAFWCNPISGHNTLYWYLQNLGQGPELLIRYENEEAVDDSQLPKDRFSAERLKGVDSTLKIQPAELGDSAVYLCASSLGPTEAFFGQGTRLTVV.